A single sample is the source of the 26 T cell receptor beta chains below, sequenced in a study of regulatory T cells in long-lasting Graves disease. iRepertoire HTBI primers and Arm-PCR of CDR3 regions built TCR beta libraries. Each CDR3 protein is one row after TCRdb ran MiXCR on the multiplex PCR reads. The profile shows about 470,000 distinct CDR3 sequences, roughly 17% of them singletons. Time point given: newly diagnosed GD, antithyroid drugs for less than 3 months. TCR sequences were obtained from RNA taken from PBMCs. A further study also used this sample, focusing on T cells in Graves' hyperthyroidism and ophthalmopathy.

This specimen was peripheral blood mononuclear cells (PBMCs), taken at new diagnosis, from a patient treated with antithyroid drugs. The receptors come from a man aged 35 to 55 with Graves disease.

The genes are TRBV20-1 and TRBJ1-5, with 9 bases that match TRBD1. This CDR3 comprises 14 residues. The germline CDR1 and CDR2 sequences are DFQATT and SNEGSKA (reference sequence). The V gene end was trimmed by 6 bases and the J gene end by 5 bases; junction bases not matched to a gene: 8. In DNA, the CDR3 is TGCAGTGCCGCAACCGGGACAGGGTATCAGCCCCAGCATTTT. Protein product: CSAATGTGYQPQHF.

J is TRBJ2-1 and V is TRBV27; 9 bases agree with TRBD2. The CDR3 totals 17 residues. Trimming cost V 4 bases and J 4 bases; bases outside gene matches: 11. Germline CDR1 and CDR2: MNHEY and SMNVEV (reference sequence). CDR3 nucleotide sequence: TGTGCCAGCAGTTCTCCAGGGCGGGAGGGTGAGTACAATGAGCAGTTCTTC. Its protein product is CASSSPGREGEYNEQFF.

This clonotype was counted at least ten times. This chain uses TRBV3-1 with TRBJ1-1; D gene uncertain. V lost 2 bases and J lost 2, with 6 bases in between. The CDR3 runs 13 residues. CDR1 and CDR2 (germline): LGHDT, YNNKEL (reference sequence). CDR3: CASSQLFNTEAFF. In DNA, the CDR3 is TGTGCCAGCAGCCAATTGTTCAACACTGAAGCTTTCTTT.

Points on this clonotype: A much larger clone lies a single base off, so this may be a read error. The chain's CDR3 is CASTGLWGGALDGYTF. In DNA, the CDR3 is TGTGCCAGCACGGGTCTTTGGGGGGGGGCACTCGATGGCTACACCTTC. J is TRBJ1-2 and V is TRBV6-1, with TRBD1 as a possible D gene (6 bases). The CDR3 loop spans 16 amino acids. V was cut by 7 bases and J by 6 bases, with 24 bases left in between. The germline CDR1 and CDR2 sequences are MNHNS and SASEGT.

This clonotype was picked up many times. The CDR3 nucleotides read TGTGCTAGTGGTCTACCGGGACAGGGCAATTCACAGGGCTACACCTTC. This gives the protein CASGLPGQGNSQGYTF. The V and J genes are TRBV12-5 and TRBJ1-2, with 9 positions matching TRBD1. CDR1 and CDR2 from the germline V gene are LGHNT and FRNRAP. The CDR3 runs to 16 residues. The V gene end was trimmed by 5 bases and the J gene end by 8 bases; junction bases not matched to a gene: 15.

Many counts were recorded for this clonotype. The V call is TRBV3-1, the J call TRBJ2-7; 11 bases align to TRBD2. This CDR3 is 14 amino acids long. The junction had 3 bases not matched to a gene; V was cut back by 4 bases and J by 4 bases. The V gene's germline CDR1 is LGHDT and CDR2 YNNKEL (reference sequence). The CDR3 protein is CASSPGLAVYEQYF. The CDR3 DNA reads as TGTGCCAGCAGCCCGGGACTAGCGGTATACGAGCAGTACTTC.

Only one count was recorded for this clonotype. A read error is possible here, since a much larger clone lies one base away. The V and J genes are TRBV30 and TRBJ1-2, with D uncertain. CDR1 is GTSNPN and CDR2 is SVGIG in the germline V gene (reference sequence). V gave up 3 bases and J gave up 8 bases, with 10 bases separating them. This CDR3 region has 11 residues. The CDR3: CAWSRLTGYTF. The CDR3 coding sequence is TGTGCCTGGAGCAGGCTAACCGGCTACACCTTC.

This chain joins TRBV4-2 and TRBJ2-3; maybe TRBD2 (6 bases). Germline loops: CDR1 LGHNA, CDR2 YNFKEQ. The CDR3 length is 17 residues. V dropped 0 bases and J dropped 3 bases, with 16 bases sitting between them. DNA of the CDR3: TGTGCCAGCAGCCAAGAAGCCGGGACTCCATCGACAGATACGCAGTATTTT. Protein product: CASSQEAGTPSTDTQYF.

Many counts were recorded for this clonotype. The chain employs TRBV6-1 and TRBJ2-1; 9 nucleotides match TRBD2. The V and J ends lost 6 bases and 7 bases, in that order; junction bases with no gene match: 13. Germline values: CDR1 MNHNS, CDR2 SASEGT. CDR3 length: 16 residues. The CDR3 is CASSPGAGGPRNEQFF. The DNA of the CDR3 is TGTGCCAGCAGCCCCGGCGCGGGAGGGCCGAGGAATGAGCAGTTCTTC.

This clonotype has a handful of counts. The V and J genes are TRBV6-2 or TRBV6-3 and TRBJ2-2, with TRBD2 matching 10 bases. CDR3 length: 15 amino acids. Germline CDR1 is MNHEY and CDR2 is SVGEGT. V lost 9 bases, J lost 1 base, and 5 bases stayed unmatched. The CDR3 loop is CASSGRSGNTGELFF. DNA of the CDR3: TGTGCCAGTAGCGGGAGGTCTGGGAACACCGGGGAGCTGTTTTTT.

This clonotype was recorded many times. The genes are TRBV6-1 and TRBJ2-7; 8 bases agree with TRBD2. The CDR3 has 15 amino acids. Trimming removed 6 bases from V and 3 bases from J; junction bases left unmatched: 10. The V gene's germline CDR1 is MNHNS and CDR2 SASEGT. The CDR3 reads CASRPTSGAFYEQYF. CDR3 DNA sequence: TGTGCCAGCAGACCAACTAGCGGAGCGTTCTACGAGCAGTACTTC.

The V gene is TRBV5-1, the J gene TRBJ2-5; TRBD2 agrees at 15 bases. Germline V gives CDR1 SGHRS, CDR2 YFSETQ. This CDR3 comprises 19 residues. V was clipped by 2 bases and J by 2 bases; unmatched bases: 10. The CDR3 loop is CASSFLWTSGRARQETQYF. As DNA, the CDR3 is TGCGCCAGCAGCTTCCTCTGGACTAGCGGGAGGGCCCGGCAAGAGACCCAGTACTTC.

This clonotype has ten or more counts. The genes are TRBV6-1 and TRBJ2-7; D remains unclear. The germline CDR1 and CDR2 sequences are MNHNS and SASEGT. The CDR3 has 13 residues. The V and J ends lost 8 bases and 6 bases respectively, with 17 bases between them. CDR3 loop: CASSMGSRSEQYF. The CDR3 DNA reads TGTGCCAGCTCAATGGGCAGTCGATCCGAGCAGTACTTC.

This clonotype has a count of ten or more. V and J are TRBV11-3 and TRBJ2-5, with TRBD1 as a possible D gene (6 bases). Germline CDR1 and CDR2: SGHNT and YENEEA. V lost 0 bases and J 5 bases, leaving 16 bases between the germline ends. The CDR3 is made up of 16 amino acids. The CDR3 DNA follows: TGTGCCAGCAGCTTAGATCACGATGGGGGCGGCGAGACCCAGTACTTC. Translating gives CASSLDHDGGGETQYF. Filled out from reference TRBV11-3 and TRBJ2-5, the complete variable domain reads EAGVVQSPRYKIIEKKQPVAFWCNPISGHNTLYWYLQNLGQGPELLIRYENEEAVDDSQLPKDRFSAERLKGVDSTLKIQPAELGDSAVYLCASSLDHDGGGETQYFGPGTRLLVL.

This chain links TRBV5-1 with TRBJ1-4; TRBD1 matches 10 bases. After removal of 4 bases from V and 8 bases from J, the junction contained 8 bases not matched to a gene. Germline V lookup: CDR1 SGHRS, CDR2 YFSETQ. The CDR3 totals 15 residues. For the CDR3, the DNA is TGCGCCAGCAGCGACCCGACAGGGGGCGAGGAAAAACTGTTTTTT. As protein: CASSDPTGGEEKLFF. Complete variable domain (other parts from reference TRBV5-1 and TRBJ1-4): KAGVTQTPRYLIKTRGQQVTLSCSPISGHRSVSWYQQTPGQGLQFLFEYFSETQRNKGNFPGRFSGRQFSNSRSEMNVSTLELGDSALYLCASSDPTGGEEKLFFGSGTQLSVL.

This clonotype was found many times. J is TRBJ1-2 and V is TRBV5-1; perhaps TRBD1 as D (5 bases). CDR1 is SGHRS, CDR2 YFSETQ, per germline. The V end was cut by 0 bases, the J end by 7 bases, with 10 bases between. The CDR3 totals 13 residues. The CDR3 here is CASSLEKGRGYTF. In DNA form, the CDR3 reads TGCGCCAGCAGCTTGGAGAAGGGACGTGGCTACACCTTC.

This clonotype was seen ten or more times. The rearrangement joins TRBV5-1 to TRBJ2-3; D gene uncertain. The CDR3 has 14 amino acids. Germline V gives CDR1 SGHRS, CDR2 YFSETQ. V dropped 0 bases and J dropped 2 bases, with 7 bases sitting between them. The CDR3 nucleotides are TGCGCCAGCAGCTTGGAGGGCTTCACAGATACGCAGTATTTT. This codes for CASSLEGFTDTQYF.

This clonotype was seen more than once but under ten times. The CDR3 region is CSAQTSFPYNEQFF. The CDR3 nucleotides read TGCAGTGCTCAGACTTCCTTCCCCTACAATGAGCAGTTCTTC. The V and J genes are TRBV20-1 and TRBJ2-1; no clear D gene. V was shortened by 5 bases and J by 2 bases, with 13 bases between the two germline ends. Looked up from germline, CDR1 is DFQATT and CDR2 is SNEGSKA (reference sequence). The CDR3 contains 14 residues.

The table lists this clonotype with many counts. The gene calls are TRBV6-1 and TRBJ1-5; 8 positions match TRBD1. This CDR3 has 15 residues. The germline V gene encodes CDR1 MNHNS and CDR2 SASEGT. The ends lost 1 base at V and 5 bases at J; junction bases unmatched: 4. DNA for the CDR3: TGTGCCAGCAGTGAAGTCCGCAGGGGGCATCAGCCCCAGCATTTT. This encodes CASSEVRRGHQPQHF.

This clonotype was found many times. CDR3 coding DNA: TGTGCCAGCAGCTTAACGGGCGAGCGGATGAACACCGGGGAGCTGTTTTTT. Its protein product is CASSLTGERMNTGELFF. The chain is built from TRBV7-3 and TRBJ2-2; a possible D gene is TRBD2 (5 bases). V lost 0 bases, J lost 1 base, and 12 bases lay in between. Germline CDR1 reads SGHTA; CDR2 reads FQGTGA. CDR3 length: 17 residues.

This clonotype was counted at least ten times. This sequence joins TRBV5-1 and TRBJ1-1; D is ambiguous. The ends were cut back, 3 bases at V and 6 bases at J, with 21 bases in the middle. The CDR3 is made up of 16 amino acids. CDR1 is SGHRS and CDR2 is YFSETQ in the germline V gene. CDR3 amino acids: CASSSPRAVGTAEAFF. CDR3 bases: TGCGCCAGCAGCTCGCCAAGGGCGGTCGGAACCGCTGAAGCTTTCTTT.

Note on this clonotype: A much larger clone sits a single nucleotide away, making a read error possible. V gene TRBV20-1 combines with J gene TRBJ2-5; either TRBD1 or TRBD2 may fit D (5 bases each). The germline gives CDR1 DFQATT, CDR2 SNEGSKA (reference sequence). There are 13 residues in the CDR3. The V end was cut by 3 bases, the J end by 1 base, with 9 bases between. The CDR3, as DNA: TGCAGTGCTAGTTGGGGGACCCAAGAGACCCAGTACTTC. Residues: CSASWGTQETQYF.

This clonotype was detected many times. The chain links TRBV5-8 to TRBJ2-7; D is uncertain. CDR1 is SGHTS, CDR2 YDEGEE, per germline. Trimming shortened V by 4 bases and J by 3 bases, and 8 bases separated the two germline ends. The CDR3 is made up of 12 amino acids. For the CDR3, the DNA is TGTGCCAGCAGCGATGAAAACTACGAGCAGTACTTC. As protein: CASSDENYEQYF.

This clonotype was counted many times. The chain joins TRBV20-1 to TRBJ2-7; D may be TRBD2 (5 bases). CDR3 length: 14 amino acids. V shed 4 bases and J shed 0 bases, with 13 bases lying between them. CDR1 is DFQATT, CDR2 SNEGSKA, per germline (reference sequence). The CDR3: CSATFRTPSYEQYF. The CDR3 DNA is TGCAGTGCTACTTTTCGGACTCCCTCCTACGAGCAGTACTTC.

The chain combines TRBV24-1 with TRBJ2-3, with unresolved D. CDR3 length equals 13 residues. Germline V lookup: CDR1 KGHDR, CDR2 SFDVKD. V was clipped by 10 bases and J by 2 bases, with 12 bases between them. The CDR3 coding sequence is TGTGCCACTAGCAGGCGGAACACAGATACGCAGTATTTT. Its translation: CATSRRNTDTQYF.

This clonotype appeared many times. The genes are TRBV7-2 and TRBJ2-1; TRBD2 aligns across 13 bases. The CDR3 covers 17 residues. Germline V lookup: CDR1 SGHTA, CDR2 FQGNSA. V dropped 5 bases and J dropped 8; count of bases not matched to a gene: 12. The CDR3: CASSLDETSGRLDEQFF. The CDR3 DNA reads TGTGCCAGCAGCCTCGACGAGACTAGCGGGAGGCTGGATGAGCAGTTCTTC.